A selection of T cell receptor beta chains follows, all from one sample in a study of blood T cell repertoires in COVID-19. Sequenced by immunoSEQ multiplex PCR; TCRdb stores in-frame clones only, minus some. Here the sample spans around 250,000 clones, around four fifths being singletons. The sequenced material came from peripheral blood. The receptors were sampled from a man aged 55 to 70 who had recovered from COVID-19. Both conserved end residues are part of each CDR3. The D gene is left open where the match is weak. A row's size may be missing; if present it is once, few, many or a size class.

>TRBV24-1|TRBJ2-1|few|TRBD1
CATSDPGTGYYNEQFF
TGTGCCACCAGTGATCCCGGGACAGGATACTACAATGAGCAGTTCTTC
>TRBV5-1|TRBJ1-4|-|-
CASTNGAGNEKLFF
TGCGCCAGCACCAACGGGGCGGGGAATGAAAAACTGTTTTTT
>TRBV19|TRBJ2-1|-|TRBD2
CASSMGAGGLHNEQFF
TGTGCCAGTAGTATGGGAGCGGGAGGCCTACACAATGAGCAGTTCTTC
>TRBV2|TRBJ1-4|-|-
CASSAGRGNEKLFF
TGTGCCAGCAGCGCCGGGAGGGGAAATGAAAAACTGTTTTTT
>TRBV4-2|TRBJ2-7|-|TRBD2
CASSQPSGGGEQYF
TGTGCCAGCAGCCAACCTAGCGGGGGAGGGGAGCAGTACTTC
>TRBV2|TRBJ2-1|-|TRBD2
CASSERLANNEQFF
TGTGCCAGCAGTGAAAGACTAGCGAACAATGAGCAGTTCTTC
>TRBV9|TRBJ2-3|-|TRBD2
CASSALAGGSVDTQYF
TGTGCCAGCAGCGCCCTAGCGGGGGGATCGGTAGATACGCAGTATTTT
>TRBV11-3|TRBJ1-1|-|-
CASSLEGGTEAFF
TGTGCCAGCAGCTTAGAGGGAGGCACTGAAGCTTTCTTT
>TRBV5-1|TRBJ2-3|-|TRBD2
CASSLSTSGTSGTDTQYF
TGCGCCAGCAGCTTGTCGACCTCCGGGACTAGCGGCACAGATACGCAGTATTTT
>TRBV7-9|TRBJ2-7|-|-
CASSSVLSYEQYF
TGTGCCAGCAGCTCGGTCCTCTCCTACGAGCAGTACTTC
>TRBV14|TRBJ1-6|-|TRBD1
CASSQDRGISPLHF
TGTGCCAGCAGCCAGGACAGGGGGATTTCACCCCTCCACTTT
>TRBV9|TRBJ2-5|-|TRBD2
CASSVGQRGGRETQYF
TGTGCCAGCAGCGTAGGTCAGCGGGGGGGCCGGGAGACCCAGTACTTC
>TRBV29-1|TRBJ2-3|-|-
CSVMYSTDTQYF
TGCAGCGTGATGTACTCAACAGATACGCAGTATTTT
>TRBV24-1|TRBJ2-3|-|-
CATSDPGTSTDTQYF
TGTGCCACCAGTGATCCCGGGACTAGCACAGATACGCAGTATTTT
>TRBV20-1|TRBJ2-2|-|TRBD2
CSASRSSGAGELFF
TGCAGTGCTAGTAGGTCTAGCGGGGCCGGGGAGCTGTTTTTT
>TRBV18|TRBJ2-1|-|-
CASSPSGSIVEQFF
TGTGCCAGCTCACCTTCCGGGAGCATCGTTGAGCAGTTCTTC
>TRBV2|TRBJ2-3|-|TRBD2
CASSDPGLAGGAGRDTQYF
TGTGCCAGCAGTGATCCGGGACTAGCGGGAGGAGCCGGCCGTGATACGCAGTATTTT
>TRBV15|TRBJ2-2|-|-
CATGRADTGELFF
TGTGCCACCGGCAGGGCGGACACCGGGGAGCTGTTTTTT
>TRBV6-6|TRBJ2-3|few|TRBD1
CASRAQGAGTDTQYF
TGTGCCAGCAGAGCACAGGGGGCTGGAACAGATACGCAGTATTTT
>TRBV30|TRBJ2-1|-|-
CAWSRVTYNEQFF
TGTGCCTGGAGTCGCGTTACCTACAATGAGCAGTTCTTC
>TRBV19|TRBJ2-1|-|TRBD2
CASSKGSGNPFSSYNEQFF
TGTGCCAGTAGTAAGGGTAGCGGGAACCCTTTTTCGTCCTACAATGAGCAGTTCTTC
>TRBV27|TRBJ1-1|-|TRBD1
CASSSTGKVVAFF
TGTGCCAGCAGTTCGACAGGGAAGGTAGTCGCTTTCTTT
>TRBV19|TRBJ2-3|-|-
CASSEGVWADTQYF
TGTGCCAGTAGCGAGGGGGTTTGGGCAGATACGCAGTATTTT
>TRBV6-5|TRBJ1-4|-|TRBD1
CASSYDYRGRGEKLFF
TGTGCCAGCAGTTACGACTACAGGGGGCGGGGTGAAAAACTGTTTTTT
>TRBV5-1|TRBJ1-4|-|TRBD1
CASTPGQGIEKLFF
TGCGCCAGCACCCCGGGACAGGGAATTGAAAAACTGTTTTTT
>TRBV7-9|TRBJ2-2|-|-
CASSVGTGLAGELFF
TGTGCCAGCAGCGTCGGCACAGGGTTAGCCGGGGAGCTGTTTTTT
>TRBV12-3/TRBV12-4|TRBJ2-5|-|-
CASRWTRTGTQYF
TGTGCCAGCAGATGGACCCGTACGGGAACCCAGTACTTC
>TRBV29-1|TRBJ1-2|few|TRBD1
CSVEGDRNYGYTF
TGCAGCGTTGAAGGGGACAGGAACTATGGCTACACCTTC
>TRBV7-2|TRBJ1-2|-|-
CASSQGIITANYGYTF
TGTGCCAGCAGCCAGGGCATTATTACAGCTAACTATGGCTACACCTTC
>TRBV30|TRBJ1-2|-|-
CAWSPTGLDGYTF
TGTGCCTGGAGCCCGACAGGTCTCGATGGCTACACCTTC
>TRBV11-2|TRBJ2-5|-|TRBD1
CASSKGQQETQYF
TGTGCCAGCAGCAAGGGACAGCAAGAGACCCAGTACTTC
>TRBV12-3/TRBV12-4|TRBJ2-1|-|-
CASSKGLGQFF
TGTGCCAGCAGTAAAGGTCTAGGGCAGTTCTTC
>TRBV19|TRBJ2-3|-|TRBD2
CASSLAGGPDTQYF
TGTGCCAGTAGTCTAGCGGGAGGACCAGATACGCAGTATTTT
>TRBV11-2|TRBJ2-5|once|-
CASSLGDFGGTYQETQYF
TGTGCCAGCAGCTTAGGGGACTTTGGGGGGACGTACCAAGAGACCCAGTACTTC
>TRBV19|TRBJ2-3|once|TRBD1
CASSGIQGANTDTQYF
TGTGCCAGTAGTGGGATACAGGGGGCAAACACAGATACGCAGTATTTT
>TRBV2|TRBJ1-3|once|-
CASTPSGVGNTIYF
TGTGCCAGCACTCCCTCGGGGGTAGGAAACACCATATATTTT
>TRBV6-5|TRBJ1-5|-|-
CASILGRGSNQPQHF
TGTGCCAGCATCCTTGGCAGGGGTAGCAATCAGCCCCAGCATTTT
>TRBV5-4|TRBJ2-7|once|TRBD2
CASSLAGSGTYEQYF
TGTGCCAGCAGCTTGGCGGGTAGCGGGACCTACGAGCAGTACTTC
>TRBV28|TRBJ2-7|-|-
CASTWGGGYEQYF
TGTGCCAGCACGTGGGGGGGCGGTTACGAGCAGTACTTC
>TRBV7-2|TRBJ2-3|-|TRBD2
CASSLALFGGGPGDTQYF
TGTGCCAGCAGCTTAGCGCTATTTGGCGGGGGGCCAGGAGATACGCAGTATTTT
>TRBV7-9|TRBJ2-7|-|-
CASSSEAHEQYF
TGTGCCAGCAGCTCCGAGGCCCATGAGCAGTACTTC
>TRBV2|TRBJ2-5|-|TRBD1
CASRVMTGYFETQYF
TGTGCCAGCAGGGTAATGACAGGGTACTTTGAGACCCAGTACTTC
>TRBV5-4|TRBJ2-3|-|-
CASSLVSADTQYF
TGTGCCAGCAGCTTGGTGTCCGCGGATACGCAGTATTTT
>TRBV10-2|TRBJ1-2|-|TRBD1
CASMGDRVNYGYTF
TGCGCCAGCATGGGGGACAGGGTGAACTATGGCTACACCTTC
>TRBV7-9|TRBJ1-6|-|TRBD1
CASSAAGTGDNSPLHF
TGTGCCAGCAGCGCTGCGGGGACAGGAGATAATTCACCCCTCCACTTT
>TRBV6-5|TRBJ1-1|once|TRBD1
CAVKGQLNTEAFF
TGTGCCGTTAAGGGACAGTTGAACACTGAAGCTTTCTTT
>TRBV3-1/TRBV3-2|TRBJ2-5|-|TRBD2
CASSHRGLAGGETQYF
TGTGCCAGCAGCCACCGAGGACTAGCGGGGGGGGAGACCCAGTACTTC
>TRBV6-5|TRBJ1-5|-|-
CASSLTGGAYQPQHF
TGTGCCAGCAGCCTCACGGGGGGGGCGTATCAGCCCCAGCATTTT
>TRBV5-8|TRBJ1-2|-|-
CASTTDIQTRGYTF
TGTGCCAGCACCACGGACATTCAGACTCGTGGCTACACCTTC